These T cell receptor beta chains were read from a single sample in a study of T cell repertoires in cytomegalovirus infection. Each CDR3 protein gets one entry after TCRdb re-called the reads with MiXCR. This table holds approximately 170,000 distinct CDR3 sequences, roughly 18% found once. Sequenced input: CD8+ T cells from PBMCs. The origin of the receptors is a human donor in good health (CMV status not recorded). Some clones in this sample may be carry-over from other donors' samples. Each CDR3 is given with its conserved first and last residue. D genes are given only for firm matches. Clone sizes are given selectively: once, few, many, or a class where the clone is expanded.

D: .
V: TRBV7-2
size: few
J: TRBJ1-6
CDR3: CASSLEGEANSPLHF
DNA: TGTGCCAGCAGCTTAGAAGGGGAAGCTAATTCACCCCTCCACTTT

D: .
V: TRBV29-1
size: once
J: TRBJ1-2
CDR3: CSVEDYGYTF
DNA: TGCAGCGTTGAAGACTATGGCTACACCTTC

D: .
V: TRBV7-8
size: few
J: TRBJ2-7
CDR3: CASRQFSYEQYF
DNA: TGTGCCAGCCGACAGTTCTCCTACGAGCAGTACTTC

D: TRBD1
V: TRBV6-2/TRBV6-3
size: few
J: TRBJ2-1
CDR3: CASSSGQGRNYNEQFF
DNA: TGTGCCAGCAGTTCCGGACAGGGTCGCAACTACAATGAGCAGTTCTTC

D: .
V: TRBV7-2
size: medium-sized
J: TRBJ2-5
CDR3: CASSPARVAAQETQYF
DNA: TGTGCCAGCAGCCCAGCCCGGGTAGCGGCTCAAGAGACCCAGTACTTC

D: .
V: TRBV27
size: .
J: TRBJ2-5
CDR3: CASSLSLRLARETQYF
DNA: TGTGCCAGCAGTTTATCGTTAAGGCTAGCACGAGAGACCCAGTACTTC

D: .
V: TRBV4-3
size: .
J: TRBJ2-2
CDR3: CASSHWTPGELFF
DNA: TGCGCCAGCAGCCATTGGACCCCCGGGGAGCTGTTTTTT

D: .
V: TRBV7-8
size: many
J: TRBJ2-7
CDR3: CASSLEVAGEQYF
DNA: TGTGCCAGCAGCTTAGAGGTGGCAGGCGAGCAGTACTTC

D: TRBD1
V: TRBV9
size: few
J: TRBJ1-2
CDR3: CASSTPVVRDRDGYTF
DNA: TGTGCCAGCAGCACACCCGTGGTACGGGACAGGGATGGCTACACCTTC

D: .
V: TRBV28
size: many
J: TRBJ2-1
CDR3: CASSSGVLDEQFF
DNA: TGTGCCAGCAGTTCGGGAGTCCTTGATGAGCAGTTCTTC

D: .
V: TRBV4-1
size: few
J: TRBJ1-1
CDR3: CASRQNAEAFF
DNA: TGCGCCAGCAGGCAAAACGCTGAAGCTTTCTTT

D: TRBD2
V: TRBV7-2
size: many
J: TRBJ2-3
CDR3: CASSLASGRTDTQYF
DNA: TGTGCCAGCAGTCTAGCTAGCGGGAGAACAGATACGCAGTATTTT

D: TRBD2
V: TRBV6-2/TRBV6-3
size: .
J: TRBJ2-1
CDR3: CVSSRSGGATNEQFF
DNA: TGTGTCAGCAGCCGCAGCGGGGGGGCCACTAATGAGCAGTTCTTC

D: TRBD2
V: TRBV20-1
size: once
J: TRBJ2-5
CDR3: CSAKQSGGGFQETQYF
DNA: TGCAGTGCAAAACAGAGTGGCGGGGGTTTTCAAGAGACCCAGTACTTC

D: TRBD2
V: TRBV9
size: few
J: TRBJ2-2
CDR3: CASSPGGSPTGELFF
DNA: TGTGCCAGCAGCCCCGGCGGGAGTCCCACCGGGGAGCTGTTTTTT

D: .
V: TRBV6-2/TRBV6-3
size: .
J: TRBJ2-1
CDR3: CASEGWTGGEQFF
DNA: TGTGCCAGCGAGGGCTGGACCGGTGGGGAGCAGTTCTTC

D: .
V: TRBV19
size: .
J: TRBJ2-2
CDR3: CASMERDLNTGELFF
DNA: TGTGCCAGTATGGAACGGGACCTGAACACCGGGGAGCTGTTTTTT

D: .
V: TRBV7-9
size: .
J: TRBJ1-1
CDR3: CASRRANTEAFF
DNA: TGTGCCAGCCGCAGGGCGAACACTGAAGCTTTCTTT

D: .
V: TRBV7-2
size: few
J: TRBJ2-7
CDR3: CASSLGPAVYEQYF
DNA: TGTGCCAGCAGCTTAGGTCCAGCGGTCTACGAGCAGTACTTC

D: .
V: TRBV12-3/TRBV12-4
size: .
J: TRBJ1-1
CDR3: CASRFGGIAEAFF
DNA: TGTGCCAGCCGGTTCGGGGGAATCGCTGAAGCTTTCTTT

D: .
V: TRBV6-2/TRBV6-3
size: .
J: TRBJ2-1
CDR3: CASSPPLEAYNEQFF
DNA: TGTGCCAGCAGCCCCCCCCTAGAGGCCTACAATGAGCAGTTCTTC

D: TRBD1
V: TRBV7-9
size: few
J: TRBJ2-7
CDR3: CASSPRYRGLVEQYF
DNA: TGTGCCAGCAGCCCTCGGTACAGGGGGCTGGTCGAGCAGTACTTC

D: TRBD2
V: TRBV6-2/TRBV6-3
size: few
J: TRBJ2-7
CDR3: CASSYSHGRASDEQYF
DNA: TGTGCCAGCAGTTACTCGCACGGGAGGGCCAGCGACGAGCAGTACTTC

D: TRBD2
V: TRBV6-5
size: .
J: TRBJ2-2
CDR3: CDSSPRLARTTGELFF
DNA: TGTGACAGCAGTCCGCGACTAGCGAGAACCACCGGGGAGCTGTTTTTT

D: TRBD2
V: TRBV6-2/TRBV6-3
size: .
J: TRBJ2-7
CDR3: CASTKAGGGSYEQYF
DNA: TGTGCCAGCACCAAAGCGGGAGGGGGCTCCTACGAGCAGTACTTC

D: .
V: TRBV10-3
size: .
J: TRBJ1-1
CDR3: CAISESGAPNTEAFF
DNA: TGTGCCATCAGTGAGTCAGGGGCACCGAACACTGAAGCTTTCTTT

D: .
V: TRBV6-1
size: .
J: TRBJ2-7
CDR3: CASYFYEQYF
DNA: TGTGCCAGCTATTTCTACGAGCAGTACTTC

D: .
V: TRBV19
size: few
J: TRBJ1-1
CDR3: CASSITARGPEAFF
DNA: TGTGCCAGTAGTATTACAGCCAGGGGCCCTGAAGCTTTCTTT

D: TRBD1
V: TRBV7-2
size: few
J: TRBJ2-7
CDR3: CASSLGQGDHEQYF
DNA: TGTGCCAGCAGCCTGGGACAGGGGGACCACGAGCAGTACTTC

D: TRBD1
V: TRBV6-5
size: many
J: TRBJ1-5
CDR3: CASSYRTGYNQPQHF
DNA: TGTGCCAGCAGTTACCGGACAGGTTACAATCAGCCCCAGCATTTT

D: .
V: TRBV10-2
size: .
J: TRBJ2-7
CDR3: CASSEVGFSYEQYF
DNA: TGCGCCAGCAGTGAGGTTGGCTTCTCCTACGAGCAGTACTTC

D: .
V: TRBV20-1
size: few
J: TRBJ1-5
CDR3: CSASPTESNQPQHF
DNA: TGCAGTGCTAGTCCGACAGAGAGCAATCAGCCCCAGCATTTT

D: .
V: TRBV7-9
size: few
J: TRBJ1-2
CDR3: CASSASGTTNFYGYTF
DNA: TGTGCCAGCAGCGCATCCGGGACAACGAACTTTTATGGCTACACCTTC

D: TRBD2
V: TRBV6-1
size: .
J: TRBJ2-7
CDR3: CASRHEASGGDYEQYF
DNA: TGTGCCAGCAGACACGAGGCTAGCGGGGGGGATTACGAGCAGTACTTC

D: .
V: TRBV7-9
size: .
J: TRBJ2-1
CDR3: CASTPYNEQFF
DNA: TGTGCCAGCACTCCCTACAATGAGCAGTTCTTC